A selection of T cell receptor beta chains follows, all from one sample in a study of shared T cell receptors in the human thymus. Assay used: immunoSEQ multiplex PCR; TCRdb lists only in-frame clones, some missing. The data show just under 550,000 clones, with around 78% seen just once and more than 0.01% held by the top ten. The sample also formed part of further work on human thymus T cells.

Sequences were obtained from thymocytes. Every receptor here comes from a boy in the first two years of life with a congenital heart defect. The CDR3 runs from the conserved cysteine through the conserved F or W. A D gene is named only where the DNA matches it firmly. Clone size is not always given. Where it is, it says once, few, many or a class for expanded clones.

clone size,V gene,D gene,J gene,CDR3 DNA,CDR3 protein
-,TRBV28,TRBD2,TRBJ2-1,TGTGCCAGCAGGGTACGGGAGGTCAACAATGAGCAGTTCTTC,CASRVREVNNEQFF
once,TRBV11-3,TRBD2,TRBJ2-1,TGTGCCAGCAGCTTAGGACCGCGACTAGCGGGAGGGGAGCAGTTCTTC,CASSLGPRLAGGEQFF
-,TRBV12-5,TRBD1,TRBJ1-1,TGTGCTAGTGGTTTGCCCCGGGGGGGACAGGGAAAATTGAACACTGAAGCTTTCTTT,CASGLPRGGQGKLNTEAFF
once,TRBV11-2,TRBD1,TRBJ2-7,TGTGCCAGCAGCTTAGGAGTCCAGGGACAGGGGTTTTGCTACGAGCAGTACTTC,CASSLGVQGQGFCYEQYF
-,TRBV28,-,TRBJ2-1,TGTGCCAGCACCCCAGCCAAGCGGAAACCCCAGGACAGTGAGCAGTTCTTC,CASTPAKRKPQDSEQFF
-,TRBV7-8,-,TRBJ2-1,TGTGCCAGCAGCTCCAGTCCCGCGGGTAATGAGCAGTTCTTC,CASSSSPAGNEQFF
-,TRBV14,TRBD1,TRBJ1-4,TGTGCCAGCAGCCCTCGGGACAGGGTGTCGAATGAAAAACTGTTTTTT,CASSPRDRVSNEKLFF
-,TRBV7-3,TRBD1,TRBJ2-1,TGTGCCAGCAGCCCACAGGGGGGCGATGAGCAGTTCTTC,CASSPQGGDEQFF
once,TRBV4-1,-,TRBJ2-7,TGCGCCAGCAGCCAAGGGGAAGTGAGGGCAGCGAAGGACGAGCAGTACTTC,CASSQGEVRAAKDEQYF
few,TRBV19,TRBD1,TRBJ2-3,TGTGCCAGTAGCTTCAGACAGGGGGGGAGCACAGATACGCAGTATTTT,CASSFRQGGSTDTQYF
-,TRBV27,-,TRBJ1-5,TGTGCCAGCAGTTTACAAACTAATAGCAATCAGCCCCAGCATTTT,CASSLQTNSNQPQHF
-,TRBV5-6,-,TRBJ2-7,TGTGCCAGCAGCCCCCGTGAGCAGGGAAGGTACTACGAGCAGTACTTC,CASSPREQGRYYEQYF
-,TRBV28,-,TRBJ2-1,TGTGCCAGCAGTCCCCACAGGGAGAAGAATGAGCAGTTCTTC,CASSPHREKNEQFF
-,TRBV6-5,-,TRBJ1-2,TGTGCCAGCAGTTACTCCCCTGGGCAGGGAGGGGGCTACACCTTC,CASSYSPGQGGGYTF
once,TRBV10-3,-,TRBJ2-2,TGTGCCATCACTCATAGAACCGGGGAGCTGTTTTTT,CAITHRTGELFF
-,TRBV4-1,TRBD2,TRBJ2-7,TGCGCCAGCAGCCAAAGTCCTCCGGGGGGGGGTGGTAAGTACGAGCAGTACTTC,CASSQSPPGGGGKYEQYF
-,TRBV4-2,-,TRBJ2-7,TGTGCCAGCAGCCCCACTCAGGAAGGCTCCTTTCCCTACGAGCAGTACTTC,CASSPTQEGSFPYEQYF
-,TRBV10-3,-,TRBJ2-5,TGTGCCATCAGTGAAAGGGGCCAGGACGCACAGTACTTC,CAISERGQDAQYF
-,TRBV5-4,TRBD2,TRBJ2-5,TGTGCCAGCAGTTCTGAAGCGGGGACTCCACAAGAGACCCAGTACTTC,CASSSEAGTPQETQYF
-,TRBV2,TRBD2,TRBJ2-3,TGTGCCAGCAGCCGGGGGAGCGGGATTAACACAGATACGCAGTATTTT,CASSRGSGINTDTQYF
-,TRBV7-7,TRBD2,TRBJ2-2,TGTGCTAGCAGCTTAATATTAGCGGGAGGGGAGGGCACCGGGGAGCTGTTTTTT,CASSLILAGGEGTGELFF
few,TRBV4-1,TRBD1,TRBJ2-4,TGCGCCAGCAGACCGGGACAGGGAACAAACATTCAGTACTTC,CASRPGQGTNIQYF
-,TRBV15,TRBD2,TRBJ2-5,TGTGCCACCAGCAGAGATTTAGGGCGGGAGGGCTCCACAGAGACCCAGTACTTC,CATSRDLGREGSTETQYF
few,TRBV27,TRBD1,TRBJ2-7,TGTGCCAGCAGTCCCATCCGGGACAGGGGTTACGAGCAGTACTTC,CASSPIRDRGYEQYF
-,TRBV30,TRBD1,TRBJ2-1,TGTGCCTGGAGGGACATCCAGGACAGGGGGCGAAGGATCAGTTCGGCTGAGCAGTTCTTC,CAWRDIQDRGRRISSAEQFF
-,TRBV2,-,TRBJ1-5,TGTGCCAGCAGTACCCCACAAAAGAGTCTAGAGAATCAGCCCCAGCATTTT,CASSTPQKSLENQPQHF
-,TRBV5-6,TRBD2,TRBJ2-3,TGTGCCAGCAGCTCAACCGGGACTAGGGAGGACACGGATACGCAGTATTTT,CASSSTGTREDTDTQYF
-,TRBV2,-,TRBJ2-5,TGTGCCAGCAGTGAAGAGGGACGGGAGAGGAAGACCCAGTACTTC,CASSEEGRERKTQYF
-,TRBV6-6,TRBD1,TRBJ2-5,TGTGCCAGCAGTTCGTCCCAGGGCAGGGGGAAAGAGACCCAGTACTTC,CASSSSQGRGKETQYF